The clone carrying this T cell receptor beta chain was found many times. Its target is not known. Unique molecular identifiers were used in preparing the TCRbeta library. TCRdb reprocessed the PCR reads via MiXCR and lists one record per CDR3 protein. The table has 250,000 or so distinct CDR3 sequences, around 7.8% seen once. These data come from a study of T-cell reconstitution after alpha-beta-depleted transplantation in children. Whole-study findings and limits: Some patients' high day-60 TCRbeta diversity was traced to surviving recipient T cells and thymic progenitors. T-cell numbers and diversity one year post-transplant derived largely from freshly generated T cells. Roughly two months post-transplant, alpha-beta T cells reportedly originated from several hundred graft clones that had expanded.

The origin of this receptor is a male patient between 10 and 17 years old who had a stem cell transplant for acute lymphoblastic leukemia, so the T cells may come from the graft donor. The sample here was PBMCs, mostly from graft donor cells, taken 180 days after TCRalphabeta/CD19-depleted stem cell transplant.

The CDR3 sequence: CASKGGQAAKNIQYF. In DNA form, the CDR3 reads TGTGCCAGCAAGGGCGGACAGGCCGCCAAAAACATTCAGTACTTC. The V call is TRBV6-1, the J call TRBJ2-4, with 7 bases lining up with TRBD1. The CDR3 is 15 amino acids. Germline V gives CDR1 MNHNS, CDR2 SASEGT. V lost 7 bases to trimming and J lost 1 base; unmatched junction nucleotides: 7.